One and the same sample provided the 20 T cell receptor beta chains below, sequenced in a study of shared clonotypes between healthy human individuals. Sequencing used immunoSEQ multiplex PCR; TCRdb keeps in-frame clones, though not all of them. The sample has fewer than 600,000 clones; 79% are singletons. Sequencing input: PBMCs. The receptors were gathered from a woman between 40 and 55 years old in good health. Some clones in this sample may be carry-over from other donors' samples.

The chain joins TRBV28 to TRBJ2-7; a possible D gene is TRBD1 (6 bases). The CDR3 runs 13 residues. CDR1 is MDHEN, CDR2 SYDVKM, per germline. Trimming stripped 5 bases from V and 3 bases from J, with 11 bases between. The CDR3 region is CASSPTGNYEQYF. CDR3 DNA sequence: TGTGCCAGCAGTCCTACAGGGAACTACGAGCAGTACTTC.

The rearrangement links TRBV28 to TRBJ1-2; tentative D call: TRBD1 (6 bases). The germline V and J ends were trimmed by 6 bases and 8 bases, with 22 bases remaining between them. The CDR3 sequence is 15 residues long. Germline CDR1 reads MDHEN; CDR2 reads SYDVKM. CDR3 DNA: TGTGCCAGCAGCCGACAGGCCGTGGGGGGTGTGGGCTACACCTTC. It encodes CASSRQAVGGVGYTF.

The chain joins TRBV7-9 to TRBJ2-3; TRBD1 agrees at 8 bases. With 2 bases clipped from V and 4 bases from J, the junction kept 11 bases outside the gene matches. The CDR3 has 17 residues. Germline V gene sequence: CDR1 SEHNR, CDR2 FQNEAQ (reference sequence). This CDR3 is CASSLTTTGVIADTQYF. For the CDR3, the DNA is TGTGCCAGCAGCTTAACTACGACAGGGGTGATCGCAGATACGCAGTATTTT.

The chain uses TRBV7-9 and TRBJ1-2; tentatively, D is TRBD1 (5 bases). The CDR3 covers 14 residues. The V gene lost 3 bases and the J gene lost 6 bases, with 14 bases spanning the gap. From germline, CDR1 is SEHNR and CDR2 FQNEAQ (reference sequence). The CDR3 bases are TGTGCCAGCAGCTTTGGTCTGGGACGGGATGGCTACACCTTC. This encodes CASSFGLGRDGYTF.

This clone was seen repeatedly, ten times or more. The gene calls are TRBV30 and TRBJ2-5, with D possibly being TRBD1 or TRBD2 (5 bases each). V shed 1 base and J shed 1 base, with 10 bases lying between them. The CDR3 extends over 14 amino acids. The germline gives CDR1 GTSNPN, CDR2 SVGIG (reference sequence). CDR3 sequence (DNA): TGTGCCTGGAGTGGGGGGAACCCCCAAGAGACCCAGTACTTC. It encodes CAWSGGNPQETQYF.

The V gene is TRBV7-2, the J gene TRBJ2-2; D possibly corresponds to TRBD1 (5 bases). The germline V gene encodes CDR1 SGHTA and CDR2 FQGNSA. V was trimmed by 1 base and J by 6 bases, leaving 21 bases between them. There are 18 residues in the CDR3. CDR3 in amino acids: CASSLEGREGAVAGELFF. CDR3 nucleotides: TGTGCCAGCAGCTTAGAGGGTCGCGAAGGGGCGGTCGCCGGGGAGCTGTTTTTT.

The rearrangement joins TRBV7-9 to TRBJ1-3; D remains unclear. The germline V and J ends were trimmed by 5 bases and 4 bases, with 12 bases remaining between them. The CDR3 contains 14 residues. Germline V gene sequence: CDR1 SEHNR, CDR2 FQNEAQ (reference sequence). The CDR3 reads CASSPGSLGNTIYF. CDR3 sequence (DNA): TGTGCCAGCAGCCCCGGGAGCTTGGGAAACACCATATATTTT.

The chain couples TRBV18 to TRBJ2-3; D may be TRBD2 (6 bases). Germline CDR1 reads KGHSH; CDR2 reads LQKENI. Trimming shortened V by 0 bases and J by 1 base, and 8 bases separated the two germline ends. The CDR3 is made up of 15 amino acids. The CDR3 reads CASSPPQRGTDTQYF. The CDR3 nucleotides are TGTGCCAGCTCACCACCGCAGCGGGGCACAGATACGCAGTATTTT.

CDR3 protein: CASSPTGGGLRSEQYF. The CDR3 DNA is TGCGCCAGCAGCCCGACAGGGGGCGGCTTAAGAAGCGAGCAGTACTTC. V and J are TRBV5-1 and TRBJ2-7; 10 bases fit TRBD1. After removal of 4 bases from V and 6 bases from J, the junction contained 13 bases not matched to a gene. This CDR3 is built from 16 residues. Germline V gene lookup returns CDR1 SGHRS and CDR2 YFSETQ. The full variable domain, with the rest looked up from reference TRBV5-1 and TRBJ2-7, is KAGVTQTPRYLIKTRGQQVTLSCSPISGHRSVSWYQQTPGQGLQFLFEYFSETQRNKGNFPGRFSGRQFSNSRSEMNVSTLELGDSALYLCASSPTGGGLRSEQYFGPGTRLTVT.

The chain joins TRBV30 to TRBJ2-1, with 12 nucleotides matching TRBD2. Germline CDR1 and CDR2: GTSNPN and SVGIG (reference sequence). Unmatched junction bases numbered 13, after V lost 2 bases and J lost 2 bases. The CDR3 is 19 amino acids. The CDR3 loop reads CAWSLRLAGDSGAYNEQFF. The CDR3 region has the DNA TGTGCCTGGAGTCTAAGACTAGCGGGAGATTCAGGGGCCTACAATGAGCAGTTCTTC. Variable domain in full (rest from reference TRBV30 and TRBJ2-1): SQTIHQWPATLVQPVGSPLSLECTVEGTSNPNLYWYRQAAGRGLQLLFYSVGIGQISSEVPQNLSASRPQDRQFILSSKKLLLSDSGFYLCAWSLRLAGDSGAYNEQFFGPGTRLTVL.

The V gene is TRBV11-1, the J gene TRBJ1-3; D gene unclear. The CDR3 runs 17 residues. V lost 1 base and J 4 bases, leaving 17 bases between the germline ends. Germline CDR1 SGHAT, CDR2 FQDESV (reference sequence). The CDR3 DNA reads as TGTGCCAGCAGCTTAGACGAGGGCGCGGTCGTCGGAAACACCATATATTTT. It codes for CASSLDEGAVVGNTIYF.

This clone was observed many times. This CDR3 is CASSSPDRADGELFF. The DNA of the CDR3 is TGTGCCAGCAGCTCTCCCGACAGGGCGGACGGGGAGCTGTTTTTT. This chain links TRBV5-6 with TRBJ2-2, with 7 bases aligning to TRBD1. Germline CDR1 is SGHDT and CDR2 is YYEEEE. The CDR3 contains 15 residues. J gave up 7 bases and V 3 bases, and 9 bases lay outside the gene matches.

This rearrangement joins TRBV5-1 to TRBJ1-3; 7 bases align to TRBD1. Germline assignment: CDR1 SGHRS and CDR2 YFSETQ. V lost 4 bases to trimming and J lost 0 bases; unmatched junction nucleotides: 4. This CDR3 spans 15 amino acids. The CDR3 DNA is TGCGCCAGCAGCCCTGGGGACAGCTCTGGAAACACCATATATTTT. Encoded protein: CASSPGDSSGNTIYF.

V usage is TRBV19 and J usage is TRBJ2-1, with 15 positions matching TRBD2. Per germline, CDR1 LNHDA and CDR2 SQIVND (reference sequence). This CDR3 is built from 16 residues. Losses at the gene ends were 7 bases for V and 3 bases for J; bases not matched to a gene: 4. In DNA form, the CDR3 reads TGTGCCAGTACCGTGGGACTAGCGGGGGGCTACAATGAGCAGTTCTTC. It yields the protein CASTVGLAGGYNEQFF.

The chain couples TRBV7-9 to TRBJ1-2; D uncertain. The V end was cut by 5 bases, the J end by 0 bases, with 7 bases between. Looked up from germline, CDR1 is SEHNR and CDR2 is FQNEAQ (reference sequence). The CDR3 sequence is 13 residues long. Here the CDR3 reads CASSPPANYGYTF. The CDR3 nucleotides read TGTGCCAGCAGCCCCCCAGCTAACTATGGCTACACCTTC.

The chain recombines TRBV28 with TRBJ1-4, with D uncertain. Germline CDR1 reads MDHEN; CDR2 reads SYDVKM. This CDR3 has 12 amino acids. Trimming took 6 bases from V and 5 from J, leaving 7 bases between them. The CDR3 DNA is TGTGCCAGCAGCTCTATCAATGAAAAACTGTTTTTT. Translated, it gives CASSSINEKLFF.

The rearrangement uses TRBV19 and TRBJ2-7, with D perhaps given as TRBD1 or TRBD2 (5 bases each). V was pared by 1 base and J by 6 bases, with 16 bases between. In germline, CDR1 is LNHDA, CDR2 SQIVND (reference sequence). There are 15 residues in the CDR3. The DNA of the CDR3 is TGTGCCAGTAGTATAGCAGGGAGACCCCTTGGCGAGCAGTACTTC. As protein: CASSIAGRPLGEQYF. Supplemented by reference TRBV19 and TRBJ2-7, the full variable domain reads DGGITQSPKYLFRKEGQNVTLSCEQNLNHDAMYWYRQDPGQGLRLIYYSQIVNDFQKGDIAEGYSVSREKKESFPLTVTSAQKNPTAFYLCASSIAGRPLGEQYFGPGTRLTVT.

DNA of the CDR3: TGTGCCAGCAGTTACAGCTTCGATGTGAGGGGTCAGCCCCAGCATTTT. It encodes CASSYSFDVRGQPQHF. This rearrangement joins TRBV6-6 to TRBJ1-5; possibly TRBD1 for D (5 bases). This CDR3 spans 16 amino acids. CDR1 and CDR2 from the germline V gene are MNHNY and SVGAGI (reference sequence). The germline V and J ends were trimmed by 2 bases and 6 bases, with 17 bases remaining between them.

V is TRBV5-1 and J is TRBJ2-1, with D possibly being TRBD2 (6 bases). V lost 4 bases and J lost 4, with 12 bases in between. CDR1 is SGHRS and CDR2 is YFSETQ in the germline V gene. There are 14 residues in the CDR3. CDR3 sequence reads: CASSTSGSYNEQFF. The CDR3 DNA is TGCGCCAGCAGCACGAGCGGGTCATACAATGAGCAGTTCTTC.

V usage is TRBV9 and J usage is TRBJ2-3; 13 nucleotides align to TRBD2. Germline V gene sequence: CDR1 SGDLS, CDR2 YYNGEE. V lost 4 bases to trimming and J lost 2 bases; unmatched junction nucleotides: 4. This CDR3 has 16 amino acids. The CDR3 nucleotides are TGTGCCAGCAGCACGGGACTAGCGGGACCCACAGATACGCAGTATTTT. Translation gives CASSTGLAGPTDTQYF.